This T cell receptor (beta chain) was found in a study of blood T cell repertoires in COVID-19. Across the whole study: Specimens from acute and convalescent COVID-19 originated in the United States, Italy and Spain. The analysed material was cDNA or gDNA that came from T cells, B-cell-depleted T cells, or PBMCs.

During active infection, Seattle patients enrolled and were then monitored through disease. Original analysis: Reference gene primer amplification yielded estimated nucleated cell counts. Clones were sequenced by immunoSEQ multiplex PCR, and TCRdb holds only the in-frame ones, with some missing. V and J calls and clone size are copied from that table; D and trimming were computed from the DNA. The profile covers some 200,000 clones, with approximately 94% appearing a single time and roughly 0.76% taken by the ten largest. The TCR originated in a man aged 25-45 years with COVID-19, enrolled during active disease. The sequencing input was peripheral blood.

This CDR3 reads CAWRGQGLTEQFF. The CDR3 DNA is TGTGCCTGGAGGGGACAGGGCCTCACTGAGCAGTTCTTC. The chain uses TRBV30 and TRBJ2-1, with 9 bases identical to TRBD1. The CDR3 is 13 amino acids. Looked up from germline, CDR1 is GTSNPN and CDR2 is SVGIG (reference sequence). Germline trimming cut 3 bases from V and 9 bases from J; bases unmatched to any gene: 6. The full variable domain, rest sourced from reference TRBV30 and TRBJ2-1, is SQTIHQWPATLVQPVGSPLSLECTVEGTSNPNLYWYRQAAGRGLQLLFYSVGIGQISSEVPQNLSASRPQDRQFILSSKKLLLSDSGFYLCAWRGQGLTEQFFGPGTRLTVL.